These T cell receptor beta chains were read from a single sample in a study of blood T cell repertoires in COVID-19. Using immunoSEQ multiplex PCR, the repertoire was profiled, and TCRdb retains in-frame clones only, with some absent. The sample lists 100,000 to 150,000 clones, 80% to 90% occurring once. Sequenced: peripheral blood. The source is an older woman with acute or convalescent COVID-19. Both conserved end residues are part of each CDR3. D genes are given only for firm matches. Some rows have no size entry. The others give once, few or many, or a class for an expanded clone.

>TRBV2|TRBJ1-1|.|15|.
TGTGCCAGCAGTGGCGGGGAGTGGGGTAACACTGAAGCTTTCTTT
CASSGGEWGNTEAFF
>TRBV12-3/TRBV12-4|TRBJ1-5|.|12|.
TGTGCCAGCAGCCCCCCTAGTCGACCCCAGCATTTT
CASSPPSRPQHF
>TRBV7-5|TRBJ1-5|.|15|.
TGTGTCAGAAGGGGGGGGGATTGCCCCAATCAGCCCCAGCATTTT
CVRRGGDCPNQPQHF
>TRBV4-1|TRBJ1-2|TRBD1|14|.
TGCGCCAGCAGCCGGACAGGAACTAACTATGGCTACACCTTC
CASSRTGTNYGYTF
>TRBV7-8|TRBJ1-2|TRBD1|16|.
TGTGCCAGCAGCTTAGGACAGGGGCCCCTCAACTATGGCTACACCTTC
CASSLGQGPLNYGYTF
>TRBV5-1|TRBJ1-4|TRBD1|17|few
TGCGCCAGCAGCTTGGGGGACAGGCCCTCAACTAATGAAAAACTGTTTTTT
CASSLGDRPSTNEKLFF
>TRBV3-1/TRBV3-2|TRBJ1-1|.|14|once
TGTGCCAGCAGCCTATCAACAGGGCACACTGAAGCTTTCTTT
CASSLSTGHTEAFF
>TRBV12-3/TRBV12-4|TRBJ2-7|.|11|once
TGTGCCAGCAGTACTTCCTACGAGCAGTACTTC
CASSTSYEQYF
>TRBV5-5|TRBJ2-7|.|15|.
TGTGCCAGCAGCAGGGACACCTGGGCCACCTACGAGCAGTACTTC
CASSRDTWATYEQYF
>TRBV11-3|TRBJ1-2|.|14|once
TGTGCCAGCAGCTTAGATCCTAACCTCTTGGGCTACACCTTC
CASSLDPNLLGYTF
>TRBV7-6|TRBJ1-1|.|13|once
TGTGCCAGCAGCTATACAGGAAGCACTGAAGCTTTCTTT
CASSYTGSTEAFF
>TRBV19|TRBJ2-5|.|10|.
TGTGCCCCCCCTCGGTTGGCCCAGTACTTC
CAPPRLAQYF
>TRBV7-9|TRBJ2-1|TRBD2|15|.
TGTGCCAGCAGCAGACTAGCGGGGGGGTACAATGAGCAGTTCTTC
CASSRLAGGYNEQFF
>TRBV11-3|TRBJ2-5|.|17|.
TGTGCCAGCAGCTTAGGAGGTTTTCGGGGGGCAGGAGAGACCCAGTACTTC
CASSLGGFRGAGETQYF
>TRBV10-3|TRBJ1-1|.|12|.
TGTGCCATCAGCCAGGTGGGAGGTGAAGCTTTCTTT
CAISQVGGEAFF
>TRBV19|TRBJ1-1|.|12|once
TGTGCCAGTAGTCGGGTGGAGACTGAAGCTTTCTTT
CASSRVETEAFF
>TRBV27|TRBJ2-1|TRBD1|15|.
TGTGCCAGCAGCACTACGGGACAGGCCTACAATGAGCAGTTCTTC
CASSTTGQAYNEQFF
>TRBV10-3|TRBJ1-1|.|11|.
TGTGCCATCAGTCAACAGGGAGTGGCTTTCTTT
CAISQQGVAFF
>TRBV19|TRBJ1-6|.|13|.
TGTGCCAGTAGCCCCTTGAGGGAGTCACCCCTCCACTTT
CASSPLRESPLHF
>TRBV5-6|TRBJ2-7|TRBD2|15|.
TGTGCCAGCAGCCGGTCCCCGGGGGGGTCCGGCGAGCAGTACTTC
CASSRSPGGSGEQYF
>TRBV6-5|TRBJ2-7|TRBD2|13|.
TGTGCCAGCACGAGCGGGGGTCCCTACGAGCAGTACTTC
CASTSGGPYEQYF
>TRBV2|TRBJ2-7|TRBD1|12|.
TGTGCCAGCAGGGACAGGTCCTACGAGCAGTACTTC
CASRDRSYEQYF
>TRBV7-3|TRBJ1-1|TRBD1|16|.
TGTGCCAGCAGCCTACAGGGGGCGGGAGTGAACACTGAAGCTTTCTTT
CASSLQGAGVNTEAFF
>TRBV5-1|TRBJ2-7|.|13|.
TGCGCCAGCAGCTTGGCGGGAACCTACGAGCAGTACTTC
CASSLAGTYEQYF
>TRBV27|TRBJ1-2|.|16|.
TGTGCCAGCAGTTTATTTTTTAGTGCAGGGGAAACGGGCTACACCTTC
CASSLFFSAGETGYTF
>TRBV6-5|TRBJ1-2|TRBD1|15|.
TGTGCCAGCAGTTACATCCCCCAGGGGGCCTATGGCTACACCTTC
CASSYIPQGAYGYTF
>TRBV2|TRBJ2-2|TRBD2|16|.
TGTGCCAGCAGTGCCCGGGGAGGGGAGAACACCGGGGAGCTGTTTTTT
CASSARGGENTGELFF
>TRBV5-4|TRBJ1-1|.|17|.
TGTGCCAGCAGCCGGGAGGGCAGGGTGGCGGGGAACACTGAAGCTTTCTTT
CASSREGRVAGNTEAFF
>TRBV5-4|TRBJ2-3|TRBD2|16|.
TGTGCCAGCAGCTTGGCCGGGAGGAGCTCGGGCGATACGCAGTATTTT
CASSLAGRSSGDTQYF
>TRBV20-1|TRBJ1-1|TRBD1|15|.
TGCAGTGCTAGTGCTCGACAGGGTCTGAACACTGAAGCTTTCTTT
CSASARQGLNTEAFF
>TRBV19|TRBJ2-7|.|11|.
TGTGCCAGTAAGGAGGGTACCGAGCAGTACTTC
CASKEGTEQYF
>TRBV7-9|TRBJ2-2|.|13|once
TGTGCCAGCATACCCGGAGAGATGGGGGAGCTGTTTTTT
CASIPGEMGELFF
>TRBV4-1|TRBJ2-3|TRBD2|19|once
TGCGCCAGCAGCCAAGAGCTGGGACTAGCGGGGGGGCCTACAGATACGCAGTATTTT
CASSQELGLAGGPTDTQYF
>TRBV28|TRBJ2-2|TRBD2|15|.
TGTGCCAGCAGCCTTCTAGCGGGGAACACCGGGGAGCTGTTTTTT
CASSLLAGNTGELFF
>TRBV30|TRBJ1-2|TRBD1|14|.
TGTGCCTGGAGGAGACAGGGGGCTTCCTATGGCTACACCTTC
CAWRRQGASYGYTF
>TRBV19|TRBJ2-2|.|12|.
TGTGCCAGTAGTATGAACACCGGGGAACTGTTTTTT
CASSMNTGELFF
>TRBV15|TRBJ2-3|TRBD2|18|once
TGTGCCACCAGCAGATCCGGCCAGGTGTTTAGCGGGGGAGATACGCAGTATTTT
CATSRSGQVFSGGDTQYF
>TRBV6-5|TRBJ2-7|TRBD2|14|.
TGTGCCACCCTCGGGCTAGCGGGGACCTACGAGCAGTACTTC
CATLGLAGTYEQYF
>TRBV3-1/TRBV3-2|TRBJ2-7|.|12|.
TGTGCCAGCAGCCAAGGGGGGCGCGAGCAGTACTTC
CASSQGGREQYF
>TRBV18|TRBJ1-6|.|15|.
TGTGCCAGCTCACCACCGGGAGGGGATGGTTCACCCCTCCACTTT
CASSPPGGDGSPLHF
>TRBV5-4|TRBJ2-1|TRBD2|17|.
TGTGCCAGCAGCTTGGGAAGCGGGGCCGCCCTTGGCAATGAGCAGTTCTTC
CASSLGSGAALGNEQFF
>TRBV4-2|TRBJ2-3|TRBD2|15|.
TGTGCCAGCAGCCAAGGTCTGCGGGGGGGAGATACGCAGTATTTT
CASSQGLRGGDTQYF
>TRBV2|TRBJ1-2|.|12|.
TGTGCCAGCAGTGAAAGACTTTCTAGCTACACCTTC
CASSERLSSYTF
>TRBV28|TRBJ2-7|.|14|.
TGTGCCAGCAGTTTTGGGCCGATCTCCTACGAGCAGTACTTC
CASSFGPISYEQYF
>TRBV28|TRBJ1-5|.|15|.
TGTGCCAGCAGAGCAGGGGTCCGAGATTATCAGCCCCAGCATTTT
CASRAGVRDYQPQHF
>TRBV5-1|TRBJ1-2|.|13|.
TGCGCCAGCAGCTTTGGCCAGGGCAATGGCTACACCTTC
CASSFGQGNGYTF
>TRBV2|TRBJ1-2|.|14|.
TGTGCCAACAATAAGGGAGGTAGAAACTATGGCTACACCTTC
CANNKGGRNYGYTF
>TRBV5-1|TRBJ1-3|.|15|.
TGCGCCAGCAGCTTGGACGGGACAAACGGAAACACCATATATTTT
CASSLDGTNGNTIYF
>TRBV28|TRBJ1-5|.|13|.
TGTGCCACCTCGGGGGGCAGCAATCAGCCCCAGCATTTT
CATSGGSNQPQHF
>TRBV12-5|TRBJ2-6|TRBD1|16|.
TGTGCTAGTGGGAACAACAGGGGAGCTGGGGCCAACGTCCTGACTTTC
CASGNNRGAGANVLTF
>TRBV30|TRBJ2-1|.|12|.
TGTGCCTACAATAAAGGGGGTCGGGAGCAGTTCTTC
CAYNKGGREQFF
>TRBV5-1|TRBJ2-1|.|13|.
TGCGCCAGCAGCTTGGGCAGGGCCAGAGAGCAGTTCTTC
CASSLGRAREQFF
>TRBV4-2|TRBJ2-1|.|15|.
TGTGCCAGCAGCCAAAGTACGGGAGCCGTGAATGAGCAGTTCTTC
CASSQSTGAVNEQFF
>TRBV21-1|TRBJ2-3|.|15|.
TGTGCCAGCAGCAAAGCACGGGGTGCCCCACATACGCAGTATTTT
CASSKARGAPHTQYF
>TRBV7-7|TRBJ2-2|TRBD1|15|.
TGTGCCAGCAGCCCCGGGACAGCGAACACCGGGGAGCTGTTTTTT
CASSPGTANTGELFF
>TRBV29-1|TRBJ2-3|.|18|.
TGCAGCGTTGAAACCCAGGGGTTGGTCTTCACGGGGACAGATACGCAGTATTTT
CSVETQGLVFTGTDTQYF
>TRBV7-2|TRBJ2-1|.|16|.
TGTGCCAGCAGCTTAAATCAGCGTGGCTCCTACAATGAGCAGTTCTTC
CASSLNQRGSYNEQFF
>TRBV13|TRBJ2-6|.|15|.
TGTGCCAGCAGCTTAGCGCTAGCTGGGGCCAACGTCCTGACTTTC
CASSLALAGANVLTF
>TRBV7-2|TRBJ2-2|.|16|.
TGTGCCAGCAGCTTATTAGGGGCTCTAAACACCGGGGAGCTGTTTTTT
CASSLLGALNTGELFF
>TRBV29-1|TRBJ1-1|TRBD1|15|.
TGCAGCGCCCCCCGGGCGGGACAGGGTCGAACTGAAGCTTTCTTT
CSAPRAGQGRTEAFF